The 30 T cell receptor beta chains presented below share a single source sample, sequenced in a study of cytomegalovirus exposure and HLA in healthy donors. PCR used 60 Vbeta primers and 13 Jbeta primers. Assay used: immunoSEQ multiplex PCR; TCRdb lists only in-frame clones, some missing. Among 110,000 to 150,000 clones listed, 75% were seen once. Sequencing input: PBMCs. The source is a man aged 40-50 years in good health and CMV-seronegative.

The chain uses TRBV6-1 and TRBJ2-3; TRBD2 matches at 8 bases. The germline V gene has CDR1 MNHNS and CDR2 SASEGT. The CDR3 sequence is 18 residues long. Trimming cost V 2 bases and J 0 bases; bases outside gene matches: 10. CDR3 protein: CASSERIAGSLSTDTQYF. CDR3 bases: TGTGCCAGCAGTGAAAGAATAGCGGGGTCTCTAAGCACAGATACGCAGTATTTT.

This chain uses TRBV5-6 with TRBJ1-5, with D uncertain. The CDR3 is 13 residues long. CDR1 and CDR2 (germline): SGHDT, YYEEEE. Trimming removed 1 base at V and 7 bases at J, with 9 bases between. The CDR3 bases are TGTGCCAGCAGCTTGTATTCGTCCCAGCCCCAGCATTTT. Amino acids: CASSLYSSQPQHF.

The chain employs TRBV7-3 and TRBJ2-5; a weak D match, TRBD2 (6 bases). Trimming removed 5 bases from V and 4 bases from J, with 11 bases in between. From germline, CDR1 is SGHTA and CDR2 FQGTGA. This CDR3 contains 13 residues. This chain's CDR3 is CASSRRGTETQYF. CDR3 coding DNA: TGTGCCAGCAGCCGCCGGGGGACAGAGACCCAGTACTTC.

This chain uses TRBV5-1 with TRBJ2-2; 7 bases line up with TRBD1. This CDR3 region has 15 residues. Germline assignment: CDR1 SGHRS and CDR2 YFSETQ. V shed 3 bases, J shed 4 bases, and the junction held 6 bases outside the gene matches. The CDR3 protein is CASSYRGLSTGELFF. CDR3 in DNA: TGCGCCAGCAGCTACAGGGGTCTGAGCACCGGGGAGCTGTTTTTT.

This chain connects TRBV21-1 to TRBJ2-4; the table's D call of TRBD2 was not tested on the DNA. TRBV21-1 is given as a pseudogene. This CDR3 is built from 14 residues. For the CDR3, the DNA is TGTGCCAGCAGCACTCGGGGGGGTGAAAACATTCAGTACTTC. This gives the protein CASSTRGGENIQYF.

The chain links TRBV9 to TRBJ2-3; 7 bases align to TRBD1. Germline trimming cut 4 bases from V and 0 bases from J; bases unmatched to any gene: 8. Germline V gene sequence: CDR1 SGDLS, CDR2 YYNGEE. CDR3 length equals 16 residues. CDR3 sequence (DNA): TGTGCCAGCAGCACACGACAGGGAAGGAGCACAGATACGCAGTATTTT. Protein product: CASSTRQGRSTDTQYF.

V is TRBV7-9 and J is TRBJ2-7; the D is unclear. The CDR3 has 14 residues. V dropped 1 base and J dropped 5 bases, with 12 bases sitting between them. The germline gives CDR1 SEHNR, CDR2 FQNEAQ (reference sequence). CDR3 DNA sequence: TGTGCCAGCAGCTTAGTCGCGGAAGGAGACGAGCAGTACTTC. Protein sequence: CASSLVAEGDEQYF.

This sequence joins TRBV15 and TRBJ1-2, with D possibly matching TRBD1 (5 bases). The ends were cut back, 0 bases at V and 4 bases at J, with 12 bases in the middle. The length of the CDR3 is 15 residues. Germline CDR1 is LNHNV and CDR2 is YYDKDF (reference sequence). DNA for the CDR3: TGTGCCACCAGCAGAGATCCCGACAGAGCCTATGGCTACACCTTC. Translated, it gives CATSRDPDRAYGYTF.

The chain carries TRBV7-3 and TRBJ2-5; D possibly corresponds to TRBD1 (6 bases). The germline V gene encodes CDR1 SGHTA and CDR2 FQGTGA. The CDR3 runs to 13 residues. Trimming stripped 2 bases from V and 3 bases from J, with 7 bases between. In DNA form, the CDR3 reads TGTGCCAGCAGCTTAGGGGGCGAAGAGACCCAGTACTTC. Its translation is CASSLGGEETQYF.

The rearrangement joins TRBV5-5 to TRBJ1-1; TRBD1 agrees at 8 bases. CDR1 SGHKS and CDR2 YYEKEE come from the germline V gene (reference sequence). Germline trimming cut 4 bases from V and 0 bases from J; bases unmatched to any gene: 8. The CDR3 length is 16 residues. The CDR3 coding sequence is TGTGCCAGCAGCCTGGGACAGGCTACAATGAACACTGAAGCTTTCTTT. Its translation: CASSLGQATMNTEAFF.

This clone turned up a few times. The rearrangement links TRBV5-1 to TRBJ1-2; 7 bases align to TRBD1. Trimming cost V 3 bases and J 6 bases; bases outside gene matches: 8. The CDR3 runs 14 residues. CDR1 is SGHRS, CDR2 YFSETQ, per germline. The CDR3 is CASSSPSDRNGYTF. The CDR3, as DNA: TGCGCCAGCAGCTCACCGTCGGACAGGAATGGCTACACCTTC.

The CDR3 DNA reads as TGTGCCAGCAGCCCAAGGGGACAGATTAACACTGAAGCTTTCTTT. Translation: CASSPRGQINTEAFF. The chain has TRBV5-4 and TRBJ1-1; TRBD1 matches at 7 bases. Losses at the gene ends were 4 bases for V and 2 bases for J; bases not matched to a gene: 8. Germline V lookup: CDR1 SGHNT, CDR2 YYREEE (reference sequence). The CDR3 is 15 amino acids.

This chain connects TRBV4-1 to TRBJ2-5; 13 nucleotides align to TRBD2. The J call may be wrong; the DNA end is better matched by TRBJ2-7. CDR3 size: 16 residues. CDR1 and CDR2 from the germline V gene are MGHRA and YSYEKL. The CDR3 DNA reads TGCGCCAGCAGCCAAGAGACTAGCGGGGGGTTGAACGAGCAGTACTTC. Translated, it gives CASSQETSGGLNEQYF.

The rearrangement links TRBV18 to TRBJ2-3; tentative D call: TRBD1 (5 bases). Germline V gene data show CDR1 as KGHSH and CDR2 as LQKENI. The CDR3 extends over 13 amino acids. V lost 8 bases and J lost 1, with 10 bases in between. CDR3 protein: CASALGGTDTQYF. The CDR3 nucleotides are TGTGCCAGCGCGTTAGGGGGCACAGATACGCAGTATTTT.

The gene calls are TRBV7-3 and TRBJ1-1, with a possible D match to TRBD1 (5 bases). The ends were cut back, 6 bases at V and 1 base at J, with 9 bases in the middle. Germline V gene sequence: CDR1 SGHTA, CDR2 FQGTGA. The CDR3 length is 13 residues. The CDR3 reads CASRQTGNTEAFF. CDR3 in DNA: TGTGCCAGCAGGCAAACAGGGAACACTGAAGCTTTCTTT.

V usage is TRBV7-2 and J usage is TRBJ1-2, with D unclear. There are 13 residues in the CDR3. CDR1 is SGHTA, CDR2 FQGNSA, per germline. The V end lost 3 bases, the J end lost 7 bases, and 12 bases lay between the germline ends. CDR3 sequence: CASSLLSLVGYTF. The DNA of the CDR3 is TGTGCCAGCAGCTTGTTAAGCCTGGTTGGCTACACCTTC.

The chain links TRBV9 to TRBJ2-7; tentatively, D is TRBD1 (6 bases). CDR3 size: 14 residues. The V gene lost 4 bases and the J gene lost 3 bases, with 14 bases spanning the gap. In germline, CDR1 is SGDLS, CDR2 YYNGEE. Here the CDR3 reads CASSPTTGNYEQYF. The CDR3 coding sequence is TGTGCCAGCAGCCCTACGACAGGTAACTACGAGCAGTACTTC.

This chain joins TRBV5-1 and TRBJ2-1; the match to TRBD2 covers 9 bases. CDR3 length: 15 residues. J gave up 6 bases and V 2 bases, and 6 bases lay outside the gene matches. Germline V gene sequence: CDR1 SGHRS, CDR2 YFSETQ. CDR3 amino acids: CASSLRGGAINEQFF. CDR3 DNA sequence: TGCGCCAGCAGCTTACGCGGGGGGGCTATCAATGAGCAGTTCTTC.

The chain combines TRBV7-5 with TRBJ2-7; TRBD1, as called in the table, went unchecked against the DNA. TRBV7-5 is a documented pseudogene. This CDR3 has 15 amino acids. CDR3 in DNA: TGTGTCAGAAGCCTAGACAGGGGAAAAGCCTACGAGCAGTACTTC. It encodes CVRSLDRGKAYEQYF.

This sequence joins TRBV6-5 and TRBJ1-5; 10 bases agree with TRBD1. The CDR3 length is 14 residues. J lost 8 bases, V lost 4 bases, and 5 bases had no gene match. The V gene's germline CDR1 is MNHEY and CDR2 SVGAGI. The CDR3 nucleotides read TGTGCCAGCAGTTTCCGACAGGGGGCTAAGCCCCAGCATTTT. Translating gives CASSFRQGAKPQHF.

The J gene is TRBJ2-6, the V gene TRBV2, with D possibly matching TRBD2 (7 bases). The germline CDR1 and CDR2 sequences are SNHLY and FYNNEI. CDR3 length equals 18 residues. The V and J ends lost 5 bases and 0 bases respectively, with 17 bases between them. The CDR3 reads CASSQGGGRYSGANVLTF. Written as DNA, the CDR3 is TGTGCCAGCAGTCAAGGGGGGGGCCGGTACTCTGGGGCCAACGTCCTGACTTTC. Full variable domain (outside the CDR3, taken from reference TRBV2 and TRBJ2-6): EPEVTQTPSHQVTQMGQEVILRCVPISNHLYFYWYRQILGQKVEFLVSFYNNEISEKSEIFDDQFSVERPDGSNFTLKIRSTKLEDSAMYFCASSQGGGRYSGANVLTFGAGSRLTVL.

This chain connects TRBV5-1 to TRBJ2-7, with D possibly matching TRBD2 (6 bases). Germline V CDR1 and CDR2: SGHRS, YFSETQ. This CDR3 has 14 residues. The V gene lost 2 bases and the J gene lost 0 bases, with 9 bases spanning the gap. This CDR3 reads CASSFTGDSYEQYF. CDR3 nucleotides: TGCGCCAGCAGCTTCACGGGGGACTCCTACGAGCAGTACTTC. The variable domain in full, with the rest retrieved from reference TRBV5-1 and TRBJ2-7, is KAGVTQTPRYLIKTRGQQVTLSCSPISGHRSVSWYQQTPGQGLQFLFEYFSETQRNKGNFPGRFSGRQFSNSRSEMNVSTLELGDSALYLCASSFTGDSYEQYFGPGTRLTVT.

This clone was seen only a few times. The chain employs TRBV19 and TRBJ1-1; maybe TRBD1 (6 bases). From germline, CDR1 is LNHDA and CDR2 SQIVND (reference sequence). The CDR3 has 14 residues. V was cut by 2 bases and J by 1 base, with 8 bases left in between. DNA of the CDR3: TGTGCCAGTAGTATAAGGGGGTGGAACACTGAAGCTTTCTTT. Amino acids: CASSIRGWNTEAFF.

This chain links TRBV19 with TRBJ1-6, with TRBD1 matching 11 bases. The J segment lost 10 bases and the V segment lost 5 bases, leaving 10 bases of the junction unmatched. There are 16 residues in the CDR3. CDR1 is LNHDA and CDR2 is SQIVND in the germline V gene (reference sequence). The CDR3 here is CASSVTGQGGGSPLHF. For the CDR3, the DNA is TGTGCCAGTAGTGTGACGGGACAGGGGGGTGGCTCACCCCTCCACTTT.

The chain recombines TRBV29-1 with TRBJ2-7, with a possible D match to TRBD2 (7 bases). Between the trimmed V and J ends, which lost 4 bases and 3 bases, there was a span of 16 bases. This CDR3 has 14 residues. In germline, CDR1 is SQVTM, CDR2 ANQGSEA. The CDR3: CSVAVLRGGYEQYF. The CDR3 region has the DNA TGCAGCGTTGCCGTTCTGAGGGGGGGCTACGAGCAGTACTTC.

In the case of this clone: A junction end diverges from the germline sequence, so it may reflect a read error. In DNA, the CDR3 is TGTGCCAGCAGCGCGGATCCAACCGGGACAGGAATTAGTTTC. Translation: CASSADPTGTGISF. The chain joins TRBV11-3 to TRBJ2-7; 8 positions agree with TRBD1. The CDR3 totals 14 residues. Per germline, CDR1 SGHNT and CDR2 YENEEA.

The V and J genes are TRBV10-3 and TRBJ2-1; TRBD2 agrees at 11 bases. The germline V gene has CDR1 ENHRY and CDR2 SYGVKD. The CDR3 totals 16 residues. Trimming cost V 4 bases and J 5 bases; bases outside gene matches: 7. The chain's CDR3 is CAISGVAGGLDNEQFF. The CDR3 DNA sequence: TGTGCCATCAGTGGGGTAGCGGGGGGGCTAGACAATGAGCAGTTCTTC.

The chain recombines TRBV15 with TRBJ1-6; 10 bases line up with TRBD1. CDR1 and CDR2 from the germline V gene are LNHNV and YYDKDF (reference sequence). Unmatched junction bases numbered 5, after V lost 4 bases and J lost 8 bases. The CDR3 totals 15 residues. Written as DNA, the CDR3 is TGTGCCACCAGCACCCTCGGGACAGGGGATTCACCCCTCCACTTT. As protein: CATSTLGTGDSPLHF.

This clone was seen more than once but under ten times. The chain recombines TRBV5-6 with TRBJ2-4, with D possibly TRBD2 on 5 matching bases. The V gene lost 1 base and the J gene lost 1 base, with 6 bases spanning the gap. The CDR3 is 14 amino acids. Germline V gives CDR1 SGHDT, CDR2 YYEEEE. The CDR3 sequence: CASSLWEAKNIQYF. The CDR3 DNA sequence: TGTGCCAGCAGCTTGTGGGAGGCCAAAAACATTCAGTACTTC.

The sample holds a few counts of this clone. The genes are TRBV6-6 and TRBJ2-7; D may be TRBD2 (6 bases). V lost 6 bases, J lost 0 bases, and 18 bases lay in between. Germline CDR1 MNHNY, CDR2 SVGAGI (reference sequence). CDR3 length: 16 residues. The CDR3 DNA reads TGTGCCAGCAGCCAGAGGCCTAGCGCGAGCTCCTACGAGCAGTACTTC. The encoded protein is CASSQRPSASSYEQYF.